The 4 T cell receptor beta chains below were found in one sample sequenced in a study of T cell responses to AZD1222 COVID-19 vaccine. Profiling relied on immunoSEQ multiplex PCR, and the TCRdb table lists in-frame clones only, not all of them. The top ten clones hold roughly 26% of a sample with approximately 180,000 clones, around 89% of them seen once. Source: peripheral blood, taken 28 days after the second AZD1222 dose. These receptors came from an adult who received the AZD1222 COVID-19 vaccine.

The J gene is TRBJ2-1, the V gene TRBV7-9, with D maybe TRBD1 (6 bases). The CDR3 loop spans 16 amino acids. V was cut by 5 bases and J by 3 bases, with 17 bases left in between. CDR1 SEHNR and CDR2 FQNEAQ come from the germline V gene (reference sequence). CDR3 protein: CASSPMAGTLYNEQFF. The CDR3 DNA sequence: TGTGCCAGCAGCCCGATGGCCGGGACACTCTACAATGAGCAGTTCTTC.

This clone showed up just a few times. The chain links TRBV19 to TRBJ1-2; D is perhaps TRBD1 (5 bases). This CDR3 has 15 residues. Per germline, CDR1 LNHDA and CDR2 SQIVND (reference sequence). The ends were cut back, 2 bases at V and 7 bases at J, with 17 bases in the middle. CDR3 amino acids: CASSIYGRRGRGYTF. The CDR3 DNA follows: TGTGCCAGTAGTATATATGGTCGTAGGGGTCGTGGCTACACCTTC. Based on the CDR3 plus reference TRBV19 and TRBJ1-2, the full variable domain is DGGITQSPKYLFRKEGQNVTLSCEQNLNHDAMYWYRQDPGQGLRLIYYSQIVNDFQKGDIAEGYSVSREKKESFPLTVTSAQKNPTAFYLCASSIYGRRGRGYTFGSGTRLTVV.

The CDR3 region has the DNA TGTGCCAGCAGTTTATACGCTCCAGATACGCAGTATTTT. Its translation: CASSLYAPDTQYF. V is TRBV27 and J is TRBJ2-3; D is unresolved. CDR1 and CDR2 from the germline V gene are MNHEY and SMNVEV (reference sequence). The V gene lost 1 base and the J gene lost 4 bases, with 6 bases spanning the gap. This CDR3 comprises 13 residues.

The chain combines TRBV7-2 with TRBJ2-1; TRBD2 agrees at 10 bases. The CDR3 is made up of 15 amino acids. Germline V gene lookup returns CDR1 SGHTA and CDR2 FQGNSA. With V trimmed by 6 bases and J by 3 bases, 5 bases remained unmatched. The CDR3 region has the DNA TGTGCCAGCAGTTCCCTAGCGGGAGTCTACAATGAGCAGTTCTTC. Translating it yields CASSSLAGVYNEQFF.